Below, 28 T cell receptor beta chains from the same sample are listed, as sequenced in a study of early T cells in non-severe SARS-CoV-2 infection (dated by TCRdb to the early 2020s). The library was made by 5' RACE. TCRdb records NextSeq 500 as the sequencer. In-frame beta chains were kept once TCRdb had trimmed the public reads at Q25 with fastp and called clones with MiXCR. Under each unique CDR3 protein, matching rows form one entry showing the most common genes and DNA. The table for this sample lists under 75,000 distinct CDR3 sequences; about 13% of them were counted only once. The ten biggest clones cover 10% of the sample. The sequencing sample was made of whole blood. The origin of the receptors is an adult who was a healthcare worker with PCR-confirmed SARS-CoV-2 infection or an uninfected control (not recorded which).

The chain joins TRBV3-1 to TRBJ1-4; no clear D gene. CDR1 LGHDT and CDR2 YNNKEL come from the germline V gene (reference sequence). The CDR3 has 11 amino acids. V was trimmed by 4 bases and J by 15 bases, leaving 12 bases between them. For the CDR3, the DNA is TGTGCCAGCAGCCTAAAACAGATGTTGTTTTTT. Amino acid sequence: CASSLKQMLFF.

This clonotype was seen a handful of times. One end of the junction is discordant with germline, which a read error may explain. The chain has TRBV20-1 and TRBJ1-5; TRBD1 matches 8 bases. This CDR3 contains 15 residues. The germline V gene encodes CDR1 DFQATT and CDR2 SNEGSKA (reference sequence). The CDR3 loop reads CCAMTGEGRNQPQHF. The CDR3 DNA follows: TGCTGTGCCATGACAGGGGAAGGGCGTAATCAGCCCCAGCATTTT.

This clonotype has only a few counts. V and J are TRBV7-9 and TRBJ2-7, with D perhaps matching TRBD1 or TRBD2 (5 bases each). CDR3 length equals 14 residues. Trimming removed 0 bases at V and 6 bases at J, with 12 bases between. Germline CDR1 SEHNR, CDR2 FQNEAQ (reference sequence). The CDR3 DNA sequence: TGTGCCAGCAGCTTAGCGGGACCTCAACCCGAGCAGTACTTC. Protein product: CASSLAGPQPEQYF.

This clonotype occurred many times. This chain links TRBV25-1 with TRBJ2-2; 13 bases fit TRBD2. With 3 bases clipped from V and 3 bases from J, the junction kept 7 bases outside the gene matches. Germline CDR1 MGHDK, CDR2 SYGVNS. The CDR3 totals 18 residues. The CDR3 here is CASSDPGLAGWHTGELFF. In DNA, the CDR3 is TGTGCCAGCAGTGACCCGGGACTAGCGGGGTGGCACACCGGGGAGCTGTTTTTT.

The table lists this clonotype with a few counts. The chain has TRBV4-1 and TRBJ2-7; D may be TRBD1 or TRBD2 (5 bases each). The V gene lost 0 bases and the J gene lost 6 bases, with 15 bases spanning the gap. Germline lookup yields CDR1 MGHRA and CDR2 YSYEKL. The length of the CDR3 is 15 residues. The CDR3 reads CASSQEDGAPSEQYF. For the CDR3, the DNA is TGCGCCAGCAGCCAAGAGGACGGGGCCCCGAGCGAGCAGTACTTC.

As regards this clonotype: Since a much larger clone is just one base distant, this may be a read error. Without the conserved terminal phenylalanine or tryptophan, this CDR3 likely stems from a read error. The gene calls are TRBV11-2 and TRBJ1-2; 9 positions match TRBD1. The CDR3 sequence is 18 residues long. CDR1 SGHAT and CDR2 FQNNGV come from the germline V gene. V gave up 1 base and J gave up 3 bases; unmatched junction bases: 12. CDR3 DNA sequence: TGTGCCAGCAGCTTAGTGCCTACCGGGACAGGGAATGACTATGGCTACACCCTC. Translating gives CASSLVPTGTGNDYGYTL.

This clonotype was seen more than once but under ten times. The chain links TRBV29-1 to TRBJ1-1; D is unclear. The CDR3 covers 13 residues. V lost 4 bases and J lost 3, with 12 bases in between. The germline gives CDR1 SQVTM, CDR2 ANQGSEA. The CDR3 coding sequence is TGCAGCGTTGTTAGACCTTTGGACACTGAAGCTTTCTTT. It codes for CSVVRPLDTEAFF.

In this sample, this clonotype turned up a few times. CDR3 bases: TGTGCCAGCAGCCCCATGGACAGCTTCTATGGCTACACCTTC. Translating it yields CASSPMDSFYGYTF. The gene calls are TRBV7-6 and TRBJ1-2, with D possibly matching TRBD1 (6 bases). The germline V gene encodes CDR1 SGHVS and CDR2 FNYEAQ. CDR3 length: 14 residues. Trimming removed 5 bases at V and 4 bases at J, with 14 bases between.

The gene calls are TRBV19 and TRBJ1-1, with 9 bases lining up with TRBD1. The CDR3 has 13 amino acids. V dropped 5 bases and J dropped 6; count of bases not matched to a gene: 4. CDR1 and CDR2 from the germline V gene are LNHDA and SQIVND (reference sequence). This CDR3 reads CASSPGTGPEAFF. Here the CDR3 DNA reads TGTGCCAGTAGTCCCGGGACAGGGCCTGAAGCTTTCTTT.

For this clonotype: One end of the junction fails to match germline, which may point to a read error. The chain carries TRBV7-6 and TRBJ2-5; D is uncertain. This CDR3 has 15 residues. CDR1 is SGHVS and CDR2 is FNYEAQ in the germline V gene. The CDR3 nucleotides are TGTGTCAGCAGCCCGAGCTTGATACGCAAAGAGACCCAGTACTTC. This gives the protein CVSSPSLIRKETQYF.

This clonotype occurred a few times. J is TRBJ2-1 and V is TRBV7-9; 12 bases are shared with TRBD2. The J segment lost 5 bases and the V segment lost 2 bases, leaving 7 bases of the junction unmatched. Germline V gene lookup returns CDR1 SEHNR and CDR2 FQNEAQ (reference sequence). This CDR3 is 17 amino acids long. The CDR3 is CASSLSYRLAGDNEQFF. DNA of the CDR3: TGTGCCAGCAGCTTAAGTTACAGACTAGCGGGAGACAATGAGCAGTTCTTC. The complete variable domain, with remaining parts taken from reference TRBV7-9 and TRBJ2-1, reads DTGVSQNPRHKITKRGQNVTFRCDPISEHNRLYWYRQTLGQGPEFLTYFQNEAQLEKSRLLSDRFSAERPKGSFSTLEIQRTEQGDSAMYLCASSLSYRLAGDNEQFFGPGTRLTVL.

The chain uses TRBV12-3 or TRBV12-4 and TRBJ1-6, with TRBD1 matching 9 bases. With V trimmed by 2 bases and J by 10 bases, 9 bases remained unmatched. The CDR3 loop spans 16 amino acids. CDR3 protein: CASSLRVDRGPSPLHF. Here the CDR3 DNA reads TGTGCCAGCAGTTTAAGGGTGGACAGGGGCCCCTCACCCCTCCACTTT.

This clonotype has ten or more counts. The chain is built from TRBV29-1 and TRBJ2-1; a weak D match, TRBD2 (5 bases). The V and J ends lost 5 bases and 3 bases respectively, with 17 bases between them. The CDR3 runs to 15 residues. Germline values: CDR1 SQVTM, CDR2 ANQGSEA. This chain's CDR3 is CSVSGSDFNYNEQFF. The CDR3 DNA follows: TGCAGCGTTAGCGGCAGCGACTTTAACTACAATGAGCAGTTCTTC.

This chain joins TRBV28 and TRBJ2-7, with D possibly being TRBD1 or TRBD2 (5 bases each). This CDR3 comprises 13 residues. From germline, CDR1 is MDHEN and CDR2 SYDVKM. V was pared by 4 bases and J by 6 bases, with 13 bases between. CDR3 protein: CASSSGTASEQYF. The CDR3 coding sequence is TGTGCCAGCAGTTCTGGGACGGCTAGCGAGCAGTACTTC.

The CDR3 loop is CASSPLAGGDYEQYF. The DNA for the CDR3 is TGTGCCAGCAGCCCACTAGCGGGGGGGGACTACGAGCAGTACTTC. J is TRBJ2-7 and V is TRBV2; 13 nucleotides line up with TRBD2. The CDR3 length is 15 residues. Germline V gives CDR1 SNHLY, CDR2 FYNNEI. Trimming removed 6 bases from V and 3 bases from J; junction bases left unmatched: 5.

This clonotype was found many times. The chain links TRBV6-4 to TRBJ2-3, with D possibly being TRBD2 (6 bases). V was shortened by 3 bases and J by 1 base, with 8 bases between the two germline ends. The CDR3 is 14 residues long. Per germline, CDR1 MRHNA and CDR2 SNTAGT. The CDR3 sequence: CASSDGGGTDTQYF. Here the CDR3 DNA reads TGTGCCAGCAGTGATGGCGGGGGCACAGATACGCAGTATTTT.

This rearrangement joins TRBV4-1 to TRBJ2-7; perhaps TRBD1 as D (6 bases). Germline values: CDR1 MGHRA, CDR2 YSYEKL. The CDR3 has 15 amino acids. Deletions cut 3 bases from V and 5 bases from J, with 17 bases between. The chain's CDR3 is CASSHDHRDSDEQYF. The CDR3 DNA sequence: TGCGCCAGCAGCCACGACCACAGGGATTCGGACGAGCAGTACTTC.

CDR3: CAWSLGQGTYEQYF. The CDR3, as DNA: TGTGCCTGGAGTTTGGGACAGGGGACCTACGAGCAGTACTTC. The V call is TRBV30, the J call TRBJ2-7; 10 positions match TRBD1. V was clipped by 2 bases and J by 2 bases; unmatched bases: 3. The CDR3 covers 14 residues. Germline-derived CDR1 and CDR2 are GTSNPN and SVGIG (reference sequence).

This clonotype appeared a few times. The DNA of the CDR3 is TGTGCCTGGAGGAGGGGACAGTTTAATTCACCCCTCCACTTT. This encodes CAWRRGQFNSPLHF. This chain joins TRBV30 and TRBJ1-6, with 7 bases aligning to TRBD1. V dropped 3 bases and J dropped 6; count of bases not matched to a gene: 5. The CDR3 runs to 14 residues. In germline, CDR1 is GTSNPN, CDR2 SVGIG (reference sequence).

The chain employs TRBV7-8 and TRBJ1-2, with D perhaps matching TRBD1 (6 bases). There are 15 residues in the CDR3. The V end was cut by 0 bases, the J end by 4 bases, with 12 bases between. Germline CDR1 and CDR2: SGHVS and FQNEAQ. CDR3 DNA: TGTGCCAGCAGCTTAGCTACAGGGACGGCCTATGGCTACACCTTC. Translated: CASSLATGTAYGYTF.

This clonotype was observed a handful of times. The chain links TRBV7-9 to TRBJ2-1, with 8 bases that match TRBD2. Germline V CDR1 and CDR2: SEHNR, FQNEAQ (reference sequence). The CDR3 is 18 amino acids. The V and J ends lost 5 bases and 2 bases, in that order; junction bases with no gene match: 14. The CDR3 DNA reads TGTGCCAGCAGCCTTACGGTCGGGGGGACTAGGACCTACAATGAGCAGTTCTTC. Residues: CASSLTVGGTRTYNEQFF.

There are many counts of this clonotype. The V gene is TRBV18, the J gene TRBJ1-5; a possible D gene is TRBD1 (6 bases). This CDR3 has 15 residues. Germline lookup yields CDR1 KGHSH and CDR2 LQKENI. V was pared by 3 bases and J by 7 bases, with 16 bases between. The DNA for the CDR3 is TGTGCCAGCTCACCCGCACAGGGCCTGGACCAGCCCCAGCATTTT. Amino acids: CASSPAQGLDQPQHF.

The chain employs TRBV7-8 and TRBJ1-6, with TRBD1 matching 7 bases. The junction had 3 bases not matched to a gene; V was cut back by 1 base and J by 6 bases. Germline V gene lookup returns CDR1 SGHVS and CDR2 FQNEAQ. This CDR3 region has 15 residues. Here the CDR3 DNA reads TGTGCCAGCAGCTTAGGACAGGGTTTTAATTCACCCCTCCACTTT. This gives the protein CASSLGQGFNSPLHF. The full variable domain, its missing parts supplied by reference TRBV7-8 and TRBJ1-6, is GAGVSQSPRYKVAKRGQDVALRCDPISGHVSLFWYQQALGQGPEFLTYFQNEAQLDKSGLPSDRFFAERPEGSVSTLKIQRTQQEDSAVYLCASSLGQGFNSPLHFGNGTRLTVT.

This clonotype showed up just a few times. V is TRBV5-1 and J is TRBJ2-3; D may correspond to TRBD1 or TRBD2 (5 bases each). CDR1 and CDR2 (germline): SGHRS, YFSETQ. This CDR3 is 14 amino acids long. Trimming shortened V by 4 bases and J by 4 bases, and 13 bases separated the two germline ends. The CDR3 spells CASSIPGTADTQYF. The CDR3, as DNA: TGCGCCAGCAGCATTCCGGGGACGGCAGATACGCAGTATTTT.

This clonotype was detected many times. The chain's CDR3 is CSANAGTGNGYTF. CDR3 bases: TGCAGTGCTAACGCAGGAACGGGGAACGGCTACACCTTC. This chain links TRBV20-1 with TRBJ1-2; D gene unclear. This CDR3 region has 13 residues. The V gene lost 4 bases and the J gene lost 8 bases, with 17 bases spanning the gap. Germline CDR1 reads DFQATT; CDR2 reads SNEGSKA (reference sequence).

This clonotype has ten or more counts. The gene calls are TRBV11-3 and TRBJ2-1; 9 bases agree with TRBD1. The CDR3 is made up of 15 amino acids. CDR1 SGHNT and CDR2 YENEEA come from the germline V gene. After removal of 3 bases from V and 3 bases from J, the junction contained 3 bases not matched to a gene. As DNA, the CDR3 is TGTGCCAGCAGCTTGCCGGGACAGGGCTACAATGAGCAGTTCTTC. Protein: CASSLPGQGYNEQFF.

The J gene is TRBJ2-7, the V gene TRBV29-1; 8 bases are shared with TRBD1. CDR1 and CDR2 from the germline V gene are SQVTM and ANQGSEA. The CDR3 contains 12 residues. Unmatched junction bases numbered 5, after V lost 7 bases and J lost 3 bases. This CDR3 is CSALGQDYEQYF. The CDR3 DNA reads TGCAGCGCCCTGGGACAGGACTACGAGCAGTACTTC.

This clonotype was observed a handful of times. This chain uses TRBV6-5 with TRBJ2-7; TRBD1 agrees at 7 bases. With 6 bases clipped from V and 0 bases from J, the junction kept 11 bases outside the gene matches. Germline V gene data show CDR1 as MNHEY and CDR2 as SVGAGI. The CDR3 covers 16 residues. DNA of the CDR3: TGTGCCAGCAGCCAAATCCGGGACAGAGGCTCCTACGAGCAGTACTTC. It is translated as CASSQIRDRGSYEQYF.